These T cell receptor beta chains were read from a single sample in a study of blood T cell repertoires in COVID-19. Profiling relied on immunoSEQ multiplex PCR, and the TCRdb table lists in-frame clones only, not all of them. Found here are 230,000 or so clones, 88% of them singletons; the top ten hold about 2.4%. Material: PBMCs or T cells enriched from blood (not recorded which). The receptors stem from a woman under 40 who had recovered from COVID-19. CDR3s include the opening cysteine and the closing phenylalanine or tryptophan. The D gene is left open where the match is weak. Not every row has a clone size; where given, it reads once, few, many or a size class.

d_call: NA
v_call: TRBV7-8
clone_size: NA
j_call: TRBJ1-1
cdr3_aa: CASSPTEGSGDTEAFF
cdr3_nt: TGTGCCAGCAGCCCTACGGAGGGTTCGGGGGACACTGAAGCTTTCTTT

d_call: TRBD1
v_call: TRBV6-5
clone_size: NA
j_call: TRBJ1-6
cdr3_aa: CASRVQGAENSPLHF
cdr3_nt: TGTGCCAGCAGAGTACAGGGGGCGGAAAATTCACCCCTCCACTTT

d_call: NA
v_call: TRBV11-1
clone_size: NA
j_call: TRBJ2-6
cdr3_aa: CASSPTGGGANVLTF
cdr3_nt: TGTGCCAGCAGCCCCACTGGAGGTGGGGCCAACGTCCTGACTTTC

d_call: NA
v_call: TRBV28
clone_size: few
j_call: TRBJ2-7
cdr3_aa: CASARGGGRYEQYF
cdr3_nt: TGTGCCAGCGCACGGGGAGGGGGTCGCTACGAGCAGTACTTC

d_call: TRBD1
v_call: TRBV6-1
clone_size: NA
j_call: TRBJ1-2
cdr3_aa: CASSEVTGGQLYGYTF
cdr3_nt: TGTGCCAGCAGTGAAGTGACAGGGGGCCAACTCTATGGCTACACCTTC

d_call: TRBD2
v_call: TRBV19
clone_size: NA
j_call: TRBJ2-7
cdr3_aa: CASSTRGVSYEQYF
cdr3_nt: TGTGCCAGTAGTACACGGGGGGTATCCTACGAGCAGTACTTC

d_call: NA
v_call: TRBV6-5
clone_size: once
j_call: TRBJ2-2
cdr3_aa: CASSQGLGELFF
cdr3_nt: TGTGCCAGCAGTCAGGGACTCGGGGAGCTGTTTTTT

d_call: NA
v_call: TRBV7-2
clone_size: NA
j_call: TRBJ1-4
cdr3_aa: CASSLVGAANEKLFF
cdr3_nt: TGTGCCAGCAGCTTAGTAGGGGCGGCTAATGAAAAACTGTTTTTT

d_call: TRBD1
v_call: TRBV6-5
clone_size: NA
j_call: TRBJ1-1
cdr3_aa: CASSYGRQGKTEAFF
cdr3_nt: TGTGCCAGCAGTTACGGACGACAGGGGAAGACTGAAGCTTTCTTT

d_call: TRBD1
v_call: TRBV6-5
clone_size: NA
j_call: TRBJ1-4
cdr3_aa: CASSSRTGRSEKLFF
cdr3_nt: TGTGCCAGCAGTTCCCGGACAGGGAGGAGTGAAAAACTGTTTTTT

d_call: NA
v_call: TRBV9
clone_size: NA
j_call: TRBJ2-7
cdr3_aa: CASSVGGGGPNEQYF
cdr3_nt: TGTGCCAGCAGCGTAGGGGGCGGGGGCCCCAACGAGCAGTACTTC

d_call: NA
v_call: TRBV5-5
clone_size: NA
j_call: TRBJ1-1
cdr3_aa: CASSLGVESEAFF
cdr3_nt: TGTGCCAGCAGCTTGGGCGTAGAGAGTGAAGCTTTCTTT

d_call: NA
v_call: TRBV4-1
clone_size: NA
j_call: TRBJ1-5
cdr3_aa: CASSQDSGESQPQHF
cdr3_nt: TGCGCCAGCAGCCAAGATTCAGGGGAAAGTCAGCCCCAGCATTTT

d_call: NA
v_call: TRBV7-8
clone_size: once
j_call: TRBJ1-1
cdr3_aa: CASSLGSGGRRGAFF
cdr3_nt: TGTGCCAGCAGCTTAGGGTCGGGTGGCCGGCGGGGAGCTTTCTTT

d_call: TRBD1
v_call: TRBV29-1
clone_size: NA
j_call: TRBJ1-2
cdr3_aa: CSVVGTGGGYTF
cdr3_nt: TGCAGCGTTGTCGGGACAGGGGGGGGCTACACCTTC

d_call: NA
v_call: TRBV4-2
clone_size: NA
j_call: TRBJ1-4
cdr3_aa: CASSQGGTSRLFF
cdr3_nt: TGTGCCAGCAGCCAAGGTGGGACTTCACGACTGTTTTTT

d_call: TRBD2
v_call: TRBV6-5
clone_size: NA
j_call: TRBJ2-5
cdr3_aa: CASSYGGEQETQYF
cdr3_nt: TGTGCCAGCAGTTATGGGGGGGAACAAGAGACCCAGTACTTC

d_call: TRBD1
v_call: TRBV6-4
clone_size: NA
j_call: TRBJ2-7
cdr3_aa: CASIYDRGYTMYEQYF
cdr3_nt: TGTGCCAGCATTTACGACAGGGGGTACACTATGTACGAGCAGTACTTC

d_call: NA
v_call: TRBV4-3
clone_size: NA
j_call: TRBJ1-1
cdr3_aa: CASSQDEAGAEAFF
cdr3_nt: TGCGCCAGCAGCCAAGATGAGGCGGGGGCTGAAGCTTTCTTT

d_call: TRBD2
v_call: TRBV5-5
clone_size: NA
j_call: TRBJ2-3
cdr3_aa: CASSSYGTSGGTDTQYF
cdr3_nt: TGTGCCAGCAGCTCCTACGGGACTAGCGGGGGCACAGATACGCAGTATTTT

d_call: NA
v_call: TRBV12-3/TRBV12-4
clone_size: NA
j_call: TRBJ2-7
cdr3_aa: CASSPADSYEQYF
cdr3_nt: TGTGCCAGCAGCCCAGCGGACTCCTACGAGCAGTACTTC

d_call: NA
v_call: TRBV19
clone_size: NA
j_call: TRBJ1-1
cdr3_aa: CASSSTLGQNEAFF
cdr3_nt: TGTGCCAGTAGTAGTACCCTCGGACAGAACGAAGCTTTCTTT

d_call: NA
v_call: TRBV15
clone_size: NA
j_call: TRBJ1-1
cdr3_aa: CATSLRVGTEAFF
cdr3_nt: TGTGCCACCAGCCTCCGAGTTGGCACTGAAGCTTTCTTT

d_call: TRBD2
v_call: TRBV7-2
clone_size: NA
j_call: TRBJ2-7
cdr3_aa: CASSLEVAGGHEQYF
cdr3_nt: TGTGCCAGCAGCTTAGAGGTAGCGGGGGGGCACGAGCAGTACTTC

d_call: NA
v_call: TRBV7-2
clone_size: NA
j_call: TRBJ2-7
cdr3_aa: CASSLAGGLVHEQYF
cdr3_nt: TGTGCCAGCAGCTTAGCCGGGGGGCTCGTACACGAGCAGTACTTC

d_call: TRBD2
v_call: TRBV29-1
clone_size: few
j_call: TRBJ2-3
cdr3_aa: CSVEDIGAGVTDTQYF
cdr3_nt: TGCAGCGTAGAAGATATTGGAGCGGGGGTTACAGATACGCAGTATTTT

d_call: TRBD1
v_call: TRBV3-1/TRBV3-2
clone_size: NA
j_call: TRBJ1-6
cdr3_aa: CASSLGQENSPLHF
cdr3_nt: TGTGCCAGCAGCTTAGGACAGGAAAATTCACCCCTCCACTTT

d_call: TRBD1
v_call: TRBV18
clone_size: NA
j_call: TRBJ2-7
cdr3_aa: CASSLETGGYEQYF
cdr3_nt: TGTGCCAGCTCACTGGAGACAGGGGGCTACGAGCAGTACTTC

d_call: NA
v_call: TRBV7-9
clone_size: NA
j_call: TRBJ2-1
cdr3_aa: CASSLGTLTEPSYNEQFF
cdr3_nt: TGTGCCAGCAGCTTGGGGACACTTACCGAGCCGTCCTACAATGAGCAGTTCTTC

d_call: TRBD1
v_call: TRBV7-8
clone_size: NA
j_call: TRBJ2-7
cdr3_aa: CASSFRGLHYEQYF
cdr3_nt: TGTGCCAGCAGCTTCAGGGGGCTTCACTACGAGCAGTACTTC

d_call: TRBD2
v_call: TRBV4-3
clone_size: once
j_call: TRBJ2-5
cdr3_aa: CASSRLAGAQETQYF
cdr3_nt: TGCGCCAGCAGCCGTCTAGCGGGGGCCCAAGAGACCCAGTACTTC

d_call: TRBD2
v_call: TRBV7-6
clone_size: once
j_call: TRBJ2-2
cdr3_aa: CASSFSGGTTYTGELFF
cdr3_nt: TGTGCCAGCAGCTTCTCGGGAGGGACAACTTACACCGGGGAGCTGTTTTTT

d_call: NA
v_call: TRBV10-2
clone_size: NA
j_call: TRBJ2-5
cdr3_aa: CASSELTGYETQYF
cdr3_nt: TGCGCCAGCAGTGAGCTTACAGGGTATGAGACCCAGTACTTC

d_call: NA
v_call: TRBV7-9
clone_size: NA
j_call: TRBJ1-6
cdr3_aa: CASSSETGRVTPLHF
cdr3_nt: TGTGCCAGCAGCTCTGAAACAGGAAGGGTTACACCCCTCCACTTT

d_call: NA
v_call: TRBV2
clone_size: NA
j_call: TRBJ2-3
cdr3_aa: CASSEGQGSTDTQYF
cdr3_nt: TGTGCCAGCAGTGAAGGTCAGGGTTCGACAGATACGCAGTATTTT

d_call: NA
v_call: TRBV18
clone_size: NA
j_call: TRBJ2-3
cdr3_aa: CASSPRTPEVTDTQYF
cdr3_nt: TGTGCCAGCTCACCTCGGACACCCGAGGTCACAGATACGCAGTATTTT

d_call: TRBD1
v_call: TRBV29-1
clone_size: NA
j_call: TRBJ1-2
cdr3_aa: CSVRYQGQGSGYTF
cdr3_nt: TGCAGCGTTCGCTACCAGGGACAGGGTAGCGGCTACACCTTC